The 2 T cell receptor beta chains below come from one sample, sequenced in a study of blood T cell repertoires in COVID-19. Data came from immunoSEQ multiplex PCR; TCRdb stores just in-frame clones and leaves some out. There are around 180,000 clones in the sample; roughly 80% occur only once, and under 5.5% lies in the top ten. Sequencing was done on a sample of peripheral blood. The receptors here all came from a woman under 40 with acute or convalescent COVID-19.

V usage is TRBV7-2 and J usage is TRBJ1-6; the D gene is possibly TRBD1 (5 bases). The CDR3 consists of 15 residues. Trimming removed 5 bases at V and 4 bases at J, with 12 bases between. Germline V gene sequence: CDR1 SGHTA, CDR2 FQGNSA. In nucleotides, the CDR3 is TGTGCCAGCAGCCCCCAGGGATTATATAATTCACCCCTCCACTTT. Encoded protein: CASSPQGLYNSPLHF.

The chain links TRBV7-8 to TRBJ2-3; 8 nucleotides align to TRBD2. CDR1 SGHVS and CDR2 FQNEAQ come from the germline V gene. The CDR3 has 12 amino acids. The trim removed 5 bases at V and 8 bases at J, leaving 3 bases unmatched. The CDR3 loop is CASSVSGGTQYF. Here the CDR3 DNA reads TGTGCCAGCAGCGTAAGCGGGGGTACGCAGTATTTT.